Listed below are T cell receptor beta chains from one sample, sequenced in a study of OX40 agonist ivuxolimab in advanced cancers. The assay was immunoSEQ multiplex PCR, and TCRdb's table has in-frame clones only and misses some. This table has 100,000 or so clones, about 84% appearing once. The sequences come from CD4+ or CD8+ T cells sorted from blood, collected in a trial of the OX40 agonist ivuxolimab. All receptors derive from an adult with an advanced solid tumor such as melanoma, head and neck, liver or kidney cancer. CDR3s include the opening cysteine and the closing phenylalanine or tryptophan.

j_call v_call cdr3_aa
TRBJ2-7 TRBV5-1 CASSFLTETYEQYF
TRBJ1-5 TRBV19 CASSPRGGLNQPQHF
TRBJ1-2 TRBV6-1 CASSGGRGRGYGYTF
TRBJ2-5 TRBV5-6 CASSLLQETQYF
TRBJ2-4 TRBV5-6 CASSGENIQYF
TRBJ2-1 TRBV27 CASSRLSGGPQFF
TRBJ2-5 TRBV7-2 CASSPSGRGETQYF
TRBJ2-1 TRBV7-8 CASSLAGTFTGNEQFF
TRBJ2-7 TRBV2 CASKRSSYEQYF
TRBJ2-7 TRBV11-2 CASSPSGNRNEQYF
TRBJ2-2 TRBV6-5 CASSPGLAGTGELFF
TRBJ2-7 TRBV29-1 CSAGTGDSYEQYF
TRBJ1-5 TRBV6-6 CASSYKVSNQPQHF
TRBJ1-4 TRBV21-1 CASSIAGTNEKLFF
TRBJ2-7 TRBV6-6 CATGLASYEQYF
TRBJ1-6 TRBV5-4 CASSLGGYANSPLHF
TRBJ1-3 TRBV5-6 CASSPEWRSSGNTIYF
TRBJ1-5 TRBV19 CASSIRDTGNQPQHF
TRBJ2-2 TRBV6-5 CASSAQGYTGELFF
TRBJ2-1 TRBV6-4 CASSDPGRGHEQFF
TRBJ2-1 TRBV9 CASSVGTSWGEQFF
TRBJ2-3 TRBV5-1 CASYPGKTSQGTDTQYF
TRBJ1-4 TRBV7-9 CASSRDRGTEKLFF
TRBJ2-2 TRBV7-8 CASSGTGPGELFF
TRBJ2-7 TRBV27 CASNPTLGPLTEQYF
TRBJ1-1 TRBV7-2 CASSPPQGLGTEAFF
TRBJ1-4 TRBV5-1 CASSRGQGEKLFF
TRBJ1-5 TRBV6-1 CATRTGNQPQHF
TRBJ1-3 TRBV10-3 CAISGKNGGNTIYF